Sequencing of this T cell receptor (beta chain) was carried out in a study of molecular identifiers for immune sequencing clone quantification. Study-wide background: Within a replicate experiment, RNA obtained from either around 20,000 or 99,000 naive CD8 cells was divided into five aliquots, and four of those aliquots were then sequenced.

Sorting captured naive CD8 T cells as CD8+CD4-CCR7+CD45RA+. Germline V gene data show CDR1 as MDHEN and CDR2 as SYDVKM. V was clipped by 6 bases and J by 5 bases; unmatched bases: 5. The CDR3 runs to 14 residues. The use of previously described methods and listed TCR primers produced the bulk TCR libraries. TCRdb processed the PCR reads anew with MiXCR; each CDR3 protein has one entry. This sample has around 480,000 distinct CDR3 sequences, with 25% found just once. This TCR was recovered from a human donor in good health. Some libraries in this study had Jurkat cell RNA spiked in. Source material: naive CD8+ T cells from blood, with Jurkat cell RNA spiked in. Subset here: FACS-sorted CD8+CD4-CCR7+CD45RA+ naive T cells. The J gene is TRBJ2-7, the V gene TRBV28; 12 bases agree with TRBD2. DNA of the CDR3: TGTGCCAGCAGGTCGGGACTAGCGGGTAACGAGCAGTACTTC. This sequence encodes CASRSGLAGNEQYF.